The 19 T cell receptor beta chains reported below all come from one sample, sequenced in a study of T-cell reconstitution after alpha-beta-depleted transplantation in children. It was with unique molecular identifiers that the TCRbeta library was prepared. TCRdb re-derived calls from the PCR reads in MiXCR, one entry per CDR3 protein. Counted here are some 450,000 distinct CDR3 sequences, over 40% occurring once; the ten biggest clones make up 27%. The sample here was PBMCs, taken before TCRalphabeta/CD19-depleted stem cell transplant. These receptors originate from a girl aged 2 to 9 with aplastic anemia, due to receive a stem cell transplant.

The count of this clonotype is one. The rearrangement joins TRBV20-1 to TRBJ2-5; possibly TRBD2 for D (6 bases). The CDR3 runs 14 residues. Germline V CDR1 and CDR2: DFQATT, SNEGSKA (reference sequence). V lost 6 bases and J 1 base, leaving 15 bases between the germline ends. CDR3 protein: CSASEGSVQETQYF. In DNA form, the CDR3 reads TGCAGTGCCTCGGAGGGGTCCGTCCAAGAGACCCAGTACTTC.

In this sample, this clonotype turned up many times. The CDR3 is CSARDMQRENRDEQFF. The CDR3 DNA follows: TGCAGTGCTAGAGATATGCAGCGGGAGAATCGGGATGAGCAGTTCTTC. The chain couples TRBV20-1 to TRBJ2-1; 8 bases map to TRBD2. The CDR3 is made up of 16 amino acids. Germline V lookup: CDR1 DFQATT, CDR2 SNEGSKA (reference sequence). The V segment lost 0 bases and the J segment 8 bases; nucleotides outside the gene matches: 12.

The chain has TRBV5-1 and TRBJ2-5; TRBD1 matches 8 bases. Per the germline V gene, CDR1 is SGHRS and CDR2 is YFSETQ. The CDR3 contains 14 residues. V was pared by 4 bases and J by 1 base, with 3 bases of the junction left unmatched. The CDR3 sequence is CASSPGQVQETQYF. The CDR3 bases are TGCGCCAGCAGCCCGGGACAGGTCCAAGAGACCCAGTACTTC.

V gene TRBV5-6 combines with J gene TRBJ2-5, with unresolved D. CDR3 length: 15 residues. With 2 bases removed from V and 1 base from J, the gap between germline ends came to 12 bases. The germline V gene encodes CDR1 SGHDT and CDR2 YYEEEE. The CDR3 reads CASSFSPKIQETQYF. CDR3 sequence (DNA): TGTGCCAGCAGCTTCTCCCCGAAAATCCAAGAGACCCAGTACTTC. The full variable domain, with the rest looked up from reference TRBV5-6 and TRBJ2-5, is DAGVTQSPTHLIKTRGQQVTLRCSPKSGHDTVSWYQQALGQGPQFIFQYYEEEERQRGNFPDRFSGHQFPNYSSELNVNALLLGDSALYLCASSFSPKIQETQYFGPGTRLLVL.

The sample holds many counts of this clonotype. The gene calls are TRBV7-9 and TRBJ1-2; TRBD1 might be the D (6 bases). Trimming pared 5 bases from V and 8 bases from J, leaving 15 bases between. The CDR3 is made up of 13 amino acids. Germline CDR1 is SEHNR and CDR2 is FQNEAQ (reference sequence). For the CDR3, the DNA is TGTGCCAGCAGCCGGATACAGGGAGAGGGCTACACCTTC. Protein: CASSRIQGEGYTF.

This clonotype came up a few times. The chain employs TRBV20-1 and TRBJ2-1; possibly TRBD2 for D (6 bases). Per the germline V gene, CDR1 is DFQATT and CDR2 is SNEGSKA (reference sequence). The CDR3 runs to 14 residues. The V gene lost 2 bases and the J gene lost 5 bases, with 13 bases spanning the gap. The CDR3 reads CSARSLGRHNEQFF. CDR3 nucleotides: TGCAGTGCTAGATCTCTGGGGAGGCACAATGAGCAGTTCTTC.

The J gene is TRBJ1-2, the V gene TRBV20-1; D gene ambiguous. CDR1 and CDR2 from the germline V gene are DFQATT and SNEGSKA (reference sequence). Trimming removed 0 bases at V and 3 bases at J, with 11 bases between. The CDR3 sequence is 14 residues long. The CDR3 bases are TGCAGTGCTAGAGATGAGGCGGGAGACTATGGCTACACCTTC. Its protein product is CSARDEAGDYGYTF.

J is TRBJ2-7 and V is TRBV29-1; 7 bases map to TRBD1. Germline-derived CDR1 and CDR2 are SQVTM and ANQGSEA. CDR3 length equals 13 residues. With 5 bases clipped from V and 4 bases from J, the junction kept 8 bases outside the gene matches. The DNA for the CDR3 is TGCAGCGTTAGAGACAGGGTCTCGTACGAGCAGTACTTC. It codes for CSVRDRVSYEQYF.

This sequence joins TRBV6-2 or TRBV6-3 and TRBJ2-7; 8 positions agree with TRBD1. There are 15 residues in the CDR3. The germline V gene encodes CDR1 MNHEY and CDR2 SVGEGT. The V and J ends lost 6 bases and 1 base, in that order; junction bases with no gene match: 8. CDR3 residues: CASSTYRGVSYEQYF. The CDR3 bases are TGTGCCAGCAGCACCTACAGGGGGGTGTCCTACGAGCAGTACTTC.

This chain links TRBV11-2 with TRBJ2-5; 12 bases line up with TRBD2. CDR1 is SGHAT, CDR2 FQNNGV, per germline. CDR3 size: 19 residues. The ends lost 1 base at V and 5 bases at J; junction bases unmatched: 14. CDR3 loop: CASSLGRRLAGGPGETQYF. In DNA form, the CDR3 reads TGTGCCAGCAGCTTAGGCCGGCGTCTAGCGGGAGGGCCGGGGGAGACCCAGTACTTC.

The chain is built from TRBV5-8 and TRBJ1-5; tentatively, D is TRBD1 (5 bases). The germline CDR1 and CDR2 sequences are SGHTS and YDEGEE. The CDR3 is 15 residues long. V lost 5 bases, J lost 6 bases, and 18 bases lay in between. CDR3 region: CASSPGGRGFQPQHF. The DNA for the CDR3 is TGTGCCAGCAGTCCCGGGGGACGGGGCTTTCAGCCCCAGCATTTT.

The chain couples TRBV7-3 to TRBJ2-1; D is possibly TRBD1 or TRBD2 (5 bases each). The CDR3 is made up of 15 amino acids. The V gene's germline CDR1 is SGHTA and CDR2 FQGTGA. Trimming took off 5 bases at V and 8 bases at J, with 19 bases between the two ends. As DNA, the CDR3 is TGTGCCAGCAGCCTGAGCGGCTCCCTGGGGGATGAGCAGTTCTTC. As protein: CASSLSGSLGDEQFF. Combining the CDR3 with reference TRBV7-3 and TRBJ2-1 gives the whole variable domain GAGVSQTPSNKVTEKGKYVELRCDPISGHTALYWYRQSLGQGPEFLIYFQGTGAADDSGLPNDRFFAVRPEGSVSTLKIQRTERGDSAVYLCASSLSGSLGDEQFFGPGTRLTVL.

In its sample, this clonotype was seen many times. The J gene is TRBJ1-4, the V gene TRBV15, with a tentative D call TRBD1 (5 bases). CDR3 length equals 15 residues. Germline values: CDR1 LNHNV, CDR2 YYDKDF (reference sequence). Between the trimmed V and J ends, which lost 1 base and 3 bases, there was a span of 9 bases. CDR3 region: CATSRAGAANEKLFF. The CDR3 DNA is TGTGCCACCAGCAGAGCCGGGGCAGCTAATGAAAAACTGTTTTTT.

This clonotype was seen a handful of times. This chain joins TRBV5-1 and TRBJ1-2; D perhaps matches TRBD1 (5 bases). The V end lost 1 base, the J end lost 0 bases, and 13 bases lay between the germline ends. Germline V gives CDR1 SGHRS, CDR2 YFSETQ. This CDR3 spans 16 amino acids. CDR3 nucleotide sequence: TGCGCCAGCAGCTTGAACCCAGGGACTACTAACTATGGCTACACCTTC. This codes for CASSLNPGTTNYGYTF.

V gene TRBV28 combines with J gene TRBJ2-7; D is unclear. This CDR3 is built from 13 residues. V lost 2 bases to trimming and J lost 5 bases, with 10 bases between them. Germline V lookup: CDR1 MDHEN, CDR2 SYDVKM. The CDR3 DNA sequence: TGTGCCAGCAGTTTAAGTAGGCCGGACGAGCAGTACTTC. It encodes CASSLSRPDEQYF.

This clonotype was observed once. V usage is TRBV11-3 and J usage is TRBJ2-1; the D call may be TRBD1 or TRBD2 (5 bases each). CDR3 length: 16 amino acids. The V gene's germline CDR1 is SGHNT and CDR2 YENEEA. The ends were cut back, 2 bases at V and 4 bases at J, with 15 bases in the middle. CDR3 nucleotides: TGTGCCAGCAGCTTAACCTCTGGGACCACATACAATGAGCAGTTCTTC. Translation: CASSLTSGTTYNEQFF.

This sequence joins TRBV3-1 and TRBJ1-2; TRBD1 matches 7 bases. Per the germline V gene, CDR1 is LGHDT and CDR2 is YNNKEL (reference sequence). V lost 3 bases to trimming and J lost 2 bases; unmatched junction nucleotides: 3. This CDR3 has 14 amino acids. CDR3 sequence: CASSHDRENYGYTF. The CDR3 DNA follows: TGTGCCAGCAGCCATGACAGGGAGAACTATGGCTACACCTTC.

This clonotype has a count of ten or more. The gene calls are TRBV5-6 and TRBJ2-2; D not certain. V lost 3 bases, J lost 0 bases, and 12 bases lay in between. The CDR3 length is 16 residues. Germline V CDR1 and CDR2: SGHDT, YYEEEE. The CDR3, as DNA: TGTGCCAGCAGCTCCATTTATACCCCGAACACCGGGGAGCTGTTTTTT. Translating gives CASSSIYTPNTGELFF.

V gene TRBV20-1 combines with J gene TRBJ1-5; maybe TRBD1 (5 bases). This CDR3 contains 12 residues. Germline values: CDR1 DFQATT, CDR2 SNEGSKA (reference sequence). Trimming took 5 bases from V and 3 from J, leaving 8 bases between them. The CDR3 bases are TGCAGTGCTGGGGACCTCAATCAGCCCCAGCATTTT. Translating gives CSAGDLNQPQHF.